This T cell receptor beta chain came from a study of CD8 T cells in Susac syndrome. The CDR3 length is 14 residues. Deletions cut 0 bases from V and 6 bases from J, with 12 bases between. Germline V gene sequence: CDR1 SGDLS, CDR2 YYNGEE. From blood CD8+ and CD4+ T cells, the TCR beta chain was sequenced. Treatment-naive patients with stable or active relapsing-remitting disease were the multiple sclerosis controls. Random hexamers primed reverse transcription of roughly 0.5 to 1 ug RNA. Multiplex PCR with immunoSEQ amplified the TCR beta CDR3 across 54 Vbeta and 13 Jbeta. TCRdb re-called the immunoSEQ multiplex PCR reads with MiXCR, one entry per CDR3 protein. The sample includes a few hundred thousand distinct CDR3 sequences, around 90% of them seen just once.

This clonotype was sampled from a human donor with multiple sclerosis. V gene TRBV9 combines with J gene TRBJ1-2; D may be TRBD1 (6 bases). Sequenced: CD4+ T cells from PBMCs. CDR3 sequence reads: CASSVAGGADGYTF. The CDR3 region has the DNA TGTGCCAGCAGCGTAGCCGGGGGGGCAGATGGCTACACCTTC.